This T cell receptor (beta chain) was recorded in a study of blood T cell repertoires in COVID-19. Study-wide context: Sample material is recorded as cDNA or gDNA derived from T cells, B-cell-depleted T cells, or PBMCs.

Regarding this clone: A much larger clone is a single base away; this may be a read error.

Participant-given clinical history determined each cohort assignment. Method: immunoSEQ multiplex PCR; TCRdb's copy keeps in-frame clones and lacks some. The sample has about 180,000 clones; 80% to 90% are singletons. This CDR3 contains 15 residues. V shed 2 bases, J shed 0 bases, and the junction held 0 bases outside the gene matches. The germline CDR1 and CDR2 sequences are MNHNS and SASEGT. The receptor's source is a man aged 45-60 years who had recovered from COVID-19. The chain has TRBV6-1 and TRBJ2-7; 11 nucleotides match TRBD2. Sequences were obtained from PBMCs or T cells enriched from blood (not recorded which). The CDR3 nucleotides read TGTGCCAGCAGTGAACTAGCGGGGGGCTCCTACGAGCAGTACTTC. It is translated as CASSELAGGSYEQYF.